This is a list of T cell receptor beta chains from one sample in a study of identical twins. TCRdb redid the calling of the 5' RACE reads with MiXCR, one entry per CDR3 protein. The sample consists of about 570,000 distinct CDR3 sequences, more than 9% of them appearing once. This same sample was also taken into another study, of yellow fever vaccine responses in identical twins.

The specimen was PBMCs. The receptor set was obtained from a woman under 30 in good health. The CDR3 runs from the conserved cysteine through the conserved F or W. Each record gives: D gene, clone size, V gene, J gene, CDR3 protein, CDR3 DNA. A D gene is named only where the DNA matches it firmly. Clone size is given for some rows only: seen once, a few or many times, or a class if the clone is expanded.

D: TRBD1
size: many
V: TRBV4-3
J: TRBJ2-5
CDR3: CASSQDGTVQETQYF
DNA: TGCGCCAGCAGCCAAGATGGGACAGTTCAAGAGACCCAGTACTTC

D: -
size: many
V: TRBV12-3/TRBV12-4
J: TRBJ2-7
CDR3: CASSLGEIVVPIYEQYF
DNA: TGTGCCAGCAGTTTGGGGGAAATAGTCGTCCCGATCTACGAGCAGTACTTC

D: -
size: -
V: TRBV29-1
J: TRBJ2-2
CDR3: CSVLTGPNTGELFF
DNA: TGCAGCGTCCTGACAGGTCCGAACACCGGGGAGCTGTTTTTT

D: TRBD2
size: -
V: TRBV12-3/TRBV12-4
J: TRBJ2-1
CDR3: CASSQTSGGDQFF
DNA: TGTGCCAGCAGTCAAACTAGCGGGGGGGATCAGTTCTTC

D: TRBD1
size: -
V: TRBV20-1
J: TRBJ2-5
CDR3: CSAYPGTGQETQYF
DNA: TGCAGTGCTTACCCGGGGACAGGGCAAGAGACCCAGTACTTC

D: -
size: many
V: TRBV6-6
J: TRBJ2-2
CDR3: CASSYLAGSNTGELFF
DNA: TGTGCCAGCAGTTACTTGGCAGGGTCGAACACCGGGGAGCTGTTTTTT

D: -
size: -
V: TRBV6-5
J: TRBJ2-1
CDR3: CASSLSSLENEQFF
DNA: TGTGCCAGCAGTTTGTCCTCACTAGAGAATGAGCAGTTCTTC

D: -
size: many
V: TRBV7-9
J: TRBJ2-2
CDR3: CASSLVGRVTGELFF
DNA: TGTGCCAGCAGCTTAGTCGGCAGGGTCACCGGGGAGCTGTTTTTT

D: -
size: many
V: TRBV5-6
J: TRBJ2-5
CDR3: CASSVSGTIQETQYF
DNA: TGTGCCAGCAGCGTTTCAGGGACAATACAAGAGACCCAGTACTTC

D: -
size: -
V: TRBV12-3/TRBV12-4
J: TRBJ2-2
CDR3: CASSIIQGPGELFF
DNA: TGTGCCAGCAGTATTATACAGGGACCCGGGGAGCTGTTTTTT

D: TRBD1
size: few
V: TRBV5-1
J: TRBJ2-7
CDR3: CASSLSGQGLGEQYF
DNA: TGCGCCAGCAGCCTTAGTGGACAGGGGCTGGGGGAGCAGTACTTC

D: -
size: -
V: TRBV21-1
J: TRBJ2-3
CDR3: CASSKALLTGLPTDTQYF
DNA: TGTGCCAGCAGCAAAGCGCTTTTGACAGGGTTACCCACAGATACGCAGTATTTT

D: TRBD1
size: many
V: TRBV5-1
J: TRBJ2-5
CDR3: CASSPDRAQETQYF
DNA: TGTGCCAGCAGCCCAGACAGGGCTCAAGAGACCCAGTACTTC

D: -
size: many
V: TRBV6-2/TRBV6-3
J: TRBJ2-7
CDR3: CASSYSSGLYEQYF
DNA: TGTGCCAGCAGTTACTCTAGCGGACTCTACGAGCAGTACTTC

D: -
size: -
V: TRBV20-1
J: TRBJ2-5
CDR3: CSARDDRRVWAQYF
DNA: TGCAGTGCTAGAGATGACAGGAGGGTTTGGGCCCAGTACTTC

D: -
size: few
V: TRBV5-1
J: TRBJ2-2
CDR3: CASRLQGNAGELFF
DNA: TGCGCCAGCAGATTACAGGGTAACGCCGGGGAGCTGTTTTTT

D: -
size: -
V: TRBV19
J: TRBJ2-7
CDR3: CASPYYEQYF
DNA: TGTGCCAGTCCCTACTACGAGCAGTACTTC

D: -
size: -
V: TRBV5-6
J: TRBJ2-3
CDR3: CASSLRSKGFRNTQYF
DNA: TGTGCCAGCAGCTTGAGGTCAAAAGGGTTCCGGAATACGCAGTATTTT

D: -
size: many
V: TRBV7-7
J: TRBJ2-2
CDR3: CASSLGVSGELFF
DNA: TGTGCTAGCAGCTTAGGGGTCAGCGGGGAGCTGTTTTTT

D: -
size: -
V: TRBV20-1
J: TRBJ2-7
CDR3: CSACYQEAEQYF
DNA: TGCAGTGCTTGCTACCAGGAGGCCGAGCAGTACTTC

D: TRBD2
size: few
V: TRBV3-1
J: TRBJ2-1
CDR3: CASSFSGTTYNEQFF
DNA: TGTGCCAGCAGCTTTTCCGGGACTACTTACAATGAGCAGTTCTTC

D: -
size: -
V: TRBV5-6
J: TRBJ2-1
CDR3: CASSPRLEYYEQFF
DNA: TGTGCCAGCAGCCCCCGGCTAGAGTATTATGAGCAGTTCTTC

D: TRBD2
size: many
V: TRBV6-1
J: TRBJ2-1
CDR3: CASTSGGANEQFF
DNA: TGTGCCAGCACGAGCGGGGGGGCGAATGAGCAGTTCTTC

D: -
size: -
V: TRBV12-3/TRBV12-4
J: TRBJ2-7
CDR3: CASSLPRLAGGFYEQYF
DNA: TGTGCCAGCAGTTTACCCCGTTTAGCCGGGGGATTCTACGAGCAGTACTTC

D: TRBD2
size: -
V: TRBV27
J: TRBJ2-3
CDR3: CASTRLRAGGIDTQYF
DNA: TGTGCCAGCACGAGACTTCGGGCGGGAGGAATAGATACGCAGTATTTT

D: TRBD1
size: -
V: TRBV4-1
J: TRBJ1-2
CDR3: CASSHRDSYGYTF
DNA: TGCGCCAGCAGCCACCGGGACAGCTATGGCTACACCTTC

D: -
size: -
V: TRBV11-2
J: TRBJ2-1
CDR3: CASSLKGHGFKDEQFF
DNA: TGTGCCAGCAGCTTAAAGGGACATGGGTTCAAGGATGAGCAGTTCTTC

D: -
size: many
V: TRBV7-9
J: TRBJ2-1
CDR3: CASHQDSYNEQFF
DNA: TGTGCCAGCCACCAGGACAGTTACAATGAGCAGTTCTTC

D: -
size: few
V: TRBV4-3
J: TRBJ2-5
CDR3: CASSQDKGRQETQYF
DNA: TGCGCCAGCAGCCAAGATAAGGGCAGGCAAGAGACCCAGTACTTC

D: -
size: many
V: TRBV12-3/TRBV12-4
J: TRBJ2-2
CDR3: CASSEIGELFF
DNA: TGTGCCAGCAGTGAGATCGGGGAGCTGTTTTTT

D: TRBD1
size: few
V: TRBV7-9
J: TRBJ1-1
CDR3: CASSFSDRGLTIAFF
DNA: TGTGCCAGCAGCTTCTCAGACAGGGGCCTTACGATAGCTTTCTTT

D: TRBD2
size: many
V: TRBV3-1
J: TRBJ2-3
CDR3: CASSLRLAGGGDTQYF
DNA: TGTGCCAGCAGCCTCCGACTAGCGGGAGGGGGAGATACGCAGTATTTT

D: -
size: few
V: TRBV7-2
J: TRBJ1-3
CDR3: CASSLVGSREDTIYF
DNA: TGTGCCAGCAGCTTAGTAGGGTCCAGGGAGGACACCATATATTTT

D: -
size: -
V: TRBV29-1
J: TRBJ2-2
CDR3: CSVIGTSSSTGELFF
DNA: TGCAGTGTCATCGGGACTTCCTCTTCCACCGGGGAGCTGTTTTTT

D: -
size: few
V: TRBV12-3/TRBV12-4
J: TRBJ2-2
CDR3: CASSFRLAGELFF
DNA: TGTGCCAGCAGTTTCAGATTGGCCGGGGAGCTGTTTTTT

D: TRBD1
size: few
V: TRBV15
J: TRBJ1-2
CDR3: CATSSDPGTGLSYGYTF
DNA: TGTGCCACCAGCTCGGACCCCGGGACAGGATTAAGTTATGGCTACACCTTC

D: TRBD2
size: -
V: TRBV10-2
J: TRBJ2-5
CDR3: CASRLGLAGAQGTQYF
DNA: TGCGCCAGCAGGCTCGGACTAGCGGGGGCCCAGGGGACCCAGTACTTC

D: TRBD2
size: few
V: TRBV15
J: TRBJ2-1
CDR3: CATSRDLAGGGNEQFF
DNA: TGTGCCACCAGCAGAGATCTAGCGGGGGGAGGGAATGAGCAGTTCTTC

D: TRBD2
size: -
V: TRBV29-1
J: TRBJ2-1
CDR3: CSGGPGTTYNEQFF
DNA: TGCAGCGGCGGACCCGGGACTACATACAATGAGCAGTTCTTC

D: -
size: many
V: TRBV6-1
J: TRBJ2-1
CDR3: CASRIKGQGWNEQFF
DNA: TGTGCCAGCAGAATCAAAGGGCAGGGATGGAATGAGCAGTTCTTC

D: -
size: few
V: TRBV2
J: TRBJ2-3
CDR3: CASTGRGGDTQYF
DNA: TGTGCCAGCACTGGAAGGGGGGGAGATACGCAGTATTTT

D: TRBD2
size: -
V: TRBV6-2/TRBV6-3
J: TRBJ2-7
CDR3: CASSYGRGDPYEQYF
DNA: TGTGCCAGCAGTTATGGGCGGGGGGACCCCTACGAGCAGTACTTC

D: -
size: -
V: TRBV20-1
J: TRBJ2-2
CDR3: CSALTRGPGELFF
DNA: TGCAGTGCACTGACGAGGGGCCCCGGGGAGCTGTTTTTT

D: -
size: many
V: TRBV28
J: TRBJ1-4
CDR3: CASSLPGWRGNEKLFF
DNA: TGTGCCAGCAGTTTACCAGGATGGCGTGGAAATGAAAAACTGTTTTTT

D: -
size: many
V: TRBV11-2
J: TRBJ2-7
CDR3: CASSFFGGPKYEQYF
DNA: TGTGCCAGCAGCTTCTTTGGGGGTCCTAAATACGAGCAGTACTTC

D: TRBD1
size: many
V: TRBV15
J: TRBJ2-3
CDR3: CATGTGRTDTQYF
DNA: TGTGCCACCGGGACAGGGAGGACAGATACGCAGTATTTT

D: -
size: many
V: TRBV5-1
J: TRBJ1-6
CDR3: CASRTSSYNSPLHF
DNA: TGCGCCAGCAGAACAAGCTCCTATAATTCACCCCTCCACTTT

D: TRBD2
size: few
V: TRBV24-1
J: TRBJ2-5
CDR3: CATSDELAGDETQYF
DNA: TGTGCCACCAGTGACGAACTAGCGGGAGACGAGACCCAGTACTTC

D: -
size: few
V: TRBV6-5
J: TRBJ2-1
CDR3: CASSYVGGPYNEQFF
DNA: TGTGCCAGCAGTTACGTGGGGGGGCCCTACAATGAGCAGTTCTTC

D: TRBD2
size: -
V: TRBV12-3/TRBV12-4
J: TRBJ2-1
CDR3: CASSLASGGGNEQFF
DNA: TGTGCCAGCTCACTTGCTAGCGGGGGGGGGAATGAGCAGTTCTTC

D: -
size: -
V: TRBV4-1
J: TRBJ2-7
CDR3: CASSQEWSGIYEQYF
DNA: TGCGCCAGCAGCCAAGAGTGGTCAGGCATCTACGAGCAGTACTTC

D: TRBD1
size: -
V: TRBV11-2
J: TRBJ1-1
CDR3: CASSVRQGSLFTEAFF
DNA: TGTGCCAGCAGCGTTCGACAGGGAAGTCTGTTCACTGAAGCTTTCTTT

D: -
size: -
V: TRBV18
J: TRBJ2-7
CDR3: CASSEGTQWDLNSYEQYF
DNA: TGTGCCAGCTCGGAGGGGACTCAATGGGACCTCAATTCCTACGAGCAGTACTTC

D: TRBD1
size: many
V: TRBV29-1
J: TRBJ1-2
CDR3: CSVARDRGYTF
DNA: TGCAGCGTTGCCCGGGACAGGGGCTACACCTTC

D: TRBD2
size: -
V: TRBV19
J: TRBJ2-1
CDR3: CASTGGRVGEQFF
DNA: TGTGCCAGTACTGGCGGGAGGGTTGGTGAGCAGTTCTTC